One sample yielded the 24 T cell receptor beta chains listed below, sequenced in a study of T cell responses to AZD1222 COVID-19 vaccine. Assay used: immunoSEQ multiplex PCR; TCRdb lists only in-frame clones, some missing. The sample carries some 110,000 clones, 86% recorded once. The sequencing here drew on peripheral blood, taken 28 days after the second AZD1222 dose. The receptor source for this set is an adult who received the AZD1222 COVID-19 vaccine.

V usage is TRBV1 and J usage is TRBJ2-3; the table calls TRBD2, which could not be checked here. TRBV1 is a documented pseudogene. The CDR3 consists of 16 residues. Here the CDR3 reads CTSSQDLKRDGDTQYF. CDR3 in DNA: TGCACCAGCAGCCAAGATCTTAAGCGGGACGGAGATACGCAGTATTTT.

The chain couples TRBV7-9 to TRBJ1-2, with D unresolved. Trimming shortened V by 6 bases and J by 2 bases, and 10 bases separated the two germline ends. This CDR3 contains 13 residues. The germline CDR1 and CDR2 sequences are SEHNR and FQNEAQ (reference sequence). DNA of the CDR3: TGTGCCAGCAGACCTACAGCGAACTATGGCTACACCTTC. Amino acid sequence: CASRPTANYGYTF. The whole variable domain, filled in from reference TRBV7-9 and TRBJ1-2, reads DTGVSQNPRHKITKRGQNVTFRCDPISEHNRLYWYRQTLGQGPEFLTYFQNEAQLEKSRLLSDRFSAERPKGSFSTLEIQRTEQGDSAMYLCASRPTANYGYTFGSGTRLTVV.

V usage is TRBV5-4 and J usage is TRBJ2-3; 10 nucleotides align to TRBD2. Per germline, CDR1 SGHNT and CDR2 YYREEE (reference sequence). V lost 0 bases and J lost 6; bases outside the gene matches: 10. There are 17 residues in the CDR3. DNA for the CDR3: TGTGCCAGCAGCTTGGTAAGACTAGCGGGCCGTGTTGATACGCAGTATTTT. Its protein is CASSLVRLAGRVDTQYF. Combining the CDR3 with reference TRBV5-4 and TRBJ2-3 gives the whole variable domain ETGVTQSPTHLIKTRGQQVTLRCSSQSGHNTVSWYQQALGQGPQFIFQYYREEENGRGNFPPRFSGLQFPNYSSELNVNALELDDSALYLCASSLVRLAGRVDTQYFGPGTRLTVL.

The CDR3 loop reads CASSFGSQPQHF. DNA of the CDR3: TGTGCCAGCAGTTTTGGGTCTCAGCCCCAGCATTTT. The rearrangement joins TRBV12-3 or TRBV12-4 to TRBJ1-5; D call uncertain. Trimming took 3 bases from V and 6 from J, leaving 6 bases between them. The CDR3 sequence is 12 residues long.

The rearrangement uses TRBV30 and TRBJ2-5; TRBD2 agrees at 7 bases. The CDR3 totals 14 residues. The germline V gene encodes CDR1 GTSNPN and CDR2 SVGIG (reference sequence). V trimming: 4 bases; J trimming: 5 bases; junction bases outside the gene matches: 10. The DNA of the CDR3 is TGTGCCTGGACCTCCCTAGCGGAGAGGGAGACCCAGTACTTC. Encoded protein: CAWTSLAERETQYF.

The chain has TRBV4-1 and TRBJ2-7; no reliable D call. V shed 4 bases and J shed 0 bases, with 10 bases lying between them. CDR1 is MGHRA and CDR2 is YSYEKL in the germline V gene. The CDR3 runs 14 residues. CDR3 residues: CASSPQSYSYEQYF. The CDR3 DNA sequence: TGCGCCAGCAGCCCCCAATCATACTCCTACGAGCAGTACTTC.

The rearrangement joins TRBV18 to TRBJ1-3; maybe TRBD1 (5 bases). The V end was cut by 2 bases, the J end by 0 bases, with 8 bases between. Germline loops: CDR1 KGHSH, CDR2 LQKENI. This CDR3 contains 15 residues. The CDR3 here is CASSPGTGSGNTIYF. CDR3 nucleotide sequence: TGTGCCAGCTCACCAGGGACGGGCTCTGGAAACACCATATATTTT.

The V gene is TRBV29-1, the J gene TRBJ1-1; D unclear. The CDR3 length is 11 residues. Germline CDR1 is SQVTM and CDR2 is ANQGSEA. The V end lost 7 bases, the J end lost 1 base, and 7 bases lay between the germline ends. CDR3 sequence: CSACGNTEAFF. As DNA, the CDR3 is TGCAGCGCCTGCGGGAACACTGAAGCTTTCTTT. The full variable domain, its missing parts supplied by reference TRBV29-1 and TRBJ1-1, is SAVISQKPSRDICQRGTSLTIQCQVDSQVTMMFWYRQQPGQSLTLIATANQGSEATYESGFVIDKFPISRPNLTFSTLTVSNMSPEDSSIYLCSACGNTEAFFGQGTRLTVV.

The chain has TRBV3-1 (or the pseudogene TRBV3-2) and TRBJ2-7, with 12 positions matching TRBD2. The germline gives CDR1 LGHDT, CDR2 YNNKEL (reference sequence). The CDR3 is 17 residues long. J gave up 6 bases and V 1 base, and 10 bases lay outside the gene matches. CDR3 loop: CASSQGFLLAGGSEQYF. In DNA, the CDR3 is TGTGCCAGCAGCCAAGGGTTCCTACTAGCGGGAGGCTCCGAGCAGTACTTC.

Regarding this clone: Different DNA sequences within this sample yield the same CDR3. The chain combines TRBV5-1 with TRBJ1-2, with TRBD1 as a possible D gene (5 bases). Trimming shortened V by 4 bases and J by 3 bases, and 7 bases separated the two germline ends. The CDR3 covers 12 residues. CDR1 is SGHRS and CDR2 is YFSETQ in the germline V gene. CDR3 DNA: TGCGCCAGCAGCCCCAGGGACTATGGCTACACCTTC. The encoded protein is CASSPRDYGYTF.

This rearrangement joins TRBV5-1 to TRBJ2-3; possibly TRBD1 or TRBD2 for D (7 bases each). From germline, CDR1 is SGHRS and CDR2 YFSETQ. This CDR3 has 16 amino acids. V was cut by 3 bases and J by 2 bases, with 16 bases left in between. CDR3 coding DNA: TGCGCCAGCAGCTCCTCAGGGGGGGGTAACACAGATACGCAGTATTTT. As protein: CASSSSGGGNTDTQYF.

V is TRBV18 and J is TRBJ1-4; a weak D match, TRBD1 (5 bases). CDR1 and CDR2 from the germline V gene are KGHSH and LQKENI. Trimming took off 6 bases at V and 8 bases at J, with 7 bases between the two ends. The CDR3 length is 11 residues. The CDR3 sequence: CASSRGEKLFF. In DNA form, the CDR3 reads TGTGCCAGCTCCCGGGGGGAAAAACTGTTTTTT.

The chain recombines TRBV7-2 with TRBJ2-7; D call uncertain. This CDR3 is built from 14 residues. Germline V CDR1 and CDR2: SGHTA, FQGNSA. V lost 1 base to trimming and J lost 2 bases, with 9 bases between them. The CDR3 bases are TGTGCCAGCAGCTTAGAGCCTGGCCCCTACGAGCAGTACTTC. Translation: CASSLEPGPYEQYF. Based on the CDR3 plus reference TRBV7-2 and TRBJ2-7, the full variable domain is GAGVSQSPSNKVTEKGKDVELRCDPISGHTALYWYRQSLGQGLEFLIYFQGNSAPDKSGLPSDRFSAERTGGSVSTLTIQRTQQEDSAVYLCASSLEPGPYEQYFGPGTRLTVT.

V gene TRBV30 combines with J gene TRBJ1-2, with TRBD1 identical over 9 bases. V shed 3 bases and J 6 bases; nucleotides not matched to a gene: 5. Germline CDR1 and CDR2: GTSNPN and SVGIG (reference sequence). The CDR3 consists of 13 residues. The DNA for the CDR3 is TGTGCCTGGAGAAACAGGGGGCTGGATGGCTACACCTTC. Encoded protein: CAWRNRGLDGYTF.

This clone was seen once. This chain links TRBV6-5 with TRBJ1-1, with unresolved D. V lost 3 bases and J 1 base, leaving 9 bases between the germline ends. CDR3 length equals 14 residues. The germline CDR1 and CDR2 sequences are MNHEY and SVGAGI. The CDR3 protein is CASSYRWANTEAFF. CDR3 nucleotide sequence: TGTGCCAGCAGTTATCGCTGGGCGAACACTGAAGCTTTCTTT.

V and J are TRBV23-1 and TRBJ1-6, with D perhaps TRBD1 (6 bases). TRBV23-1 is an ORF, with its function uncertain. V was clipped by 3 bases and J by 10 bases, with 13 bases between them. CDR3 length: 14 amino acids. CDR3 loop: CASSQLQGGSPLHF. In DNA form, the CDR3 reads TGCGCCAGCAGTCAGTTACAGGGCGGCTCACCCCTCCACTTT.

This chain joins TRBV7-9 and TRBJ2-5; 8 bases fit TRBD2. The CDR3 spans 14 residues. V shed 0 bases and J 5 bases; nucleotides not matched to a gene: 2. Germline CDR1 is SEHNR and CDR2 is FQNEAQ (reference sequence). CDR3 sequence reads: CASSLASGDETQYF. The CDR3 DNA sequence: TGTGCCAGCAGCTTAGCTAGCGGGGACGAGACCCAGTACTTC.

The rearrangement joins TRBV5-8 to TRBJ1-5, with D hard to call. Germline V CDR1 and CDR2: SGHTS, YDEGEE. The CDR3 has 13 residues. V was pared by 6 bases and J by 3 bases, with 10 bases between. CDR3 residues: CASNVRDNQPQHF. The CDR3 nucleotides read TGTGCCAGCAACGTCAGAGACAATCAGCCCCAGCATTTT.

The chain combines TRBV21-1 with TRBJ2-2; TRBD1, as called in the table, went unchecked against the DNA. TRBV21-1 is reported as a pseudogene. This CDR3 spans 16 amino acids. The chain's CDR3 is CASSKGAPGYTGELFF. CDR3 nucleotides: TGTGCCAGCAGCAAAGGGGCCCCAGGTTACACCGGGGAGCTGTTTTTT.

This clone turned up a few times. In DNA, the CDR3 is TGTGCCAGCAGTGAGGTTACTGGGTCCTACAATGAGCAGTTCTTC. This gives the protein CASSEVTGSYNEQFF. The rearrangement joins TRBV2 to TRBJ2-1; D gene unclear. The ends were cut back, 3 bases at V and 1 base at J, with 10 bases in the middle. The length of the CDR3 is 15 residues. Germline values: CDR1 SNHLY, CDR2 FYNNEI.

The gene calls are TRBV18 and TRBJ2-1; 7 bases are shared with TRBD2. V was pared by 6 bases and J by 5 bases, with 7 bases of the junction left unmatched. The CDR3 is 14 amino acids. Germline CDR1 is KGHSH and CDR2 is LQKENI. As DNA, the CDR3 is TGTGCCAGCTCCGCGGGAGTTGGGGACAATGAGCAGTTCTTC. This gives the protein CASSAGVGDNEQFF.

The chain carries TRBV7-6 and TRBJ2-3, with 8 positions matching TRBD2. Unmatched junction bases numbered 11, after V lost 7 bases and J lost 5 bases. CDR1 is SGHVS, CDR2 FNYEAQ, per germline. The CDR3 runs to 15 residues. In nucleotides, the CDR3 is TGTGCCAGCACCCCGACGGGGGGGCCCTTAGATACGCAGTATTTT. This gives the protein CASTPTGGPLDTQYF. Filled out from reference TRBV7-6 and TRBJ2-3, the complete variable domain reads GAGVSQSPRYKVTKRGQDVALRCDPISGHVSLYWYRQALGQGPEFLTYFNYEAQQDKSGLPNDRFSAERPEGSISTLTIQRTEQRDSAMYRCASTPTGGPLDTQYFGPGTRLTVL.

The chain links TRBV11-2 to TRBJ1-4; D is perhaps TRBD1 (6 bases). The V gene lost 1 base and the J gene lost 5 bases, with 8 bases spanning the gap. Germline lookup yields CDR1 SGHAT and CDR2 FQNNGV. This CDR3 has 14 amino acids. CDR3 sequence: CASSLGQGNEKLFF. The CDR3 DNA is TGTGCCAGCAGCTTAGGGCAGGGGAATGAAAAACTGTTTTTT.

The chain couples TRBV5-1 to TRBJ2-6; D may be TRBD1 or TRBD2 (6 bases each). The CDR3 is 18 residues long. Trimming left V 1 base short and J 0 bases short, with 14 bases between. Germline CDR1 is SGHRS and CDR2 is YFSETQ. The CDR3 region is CASSLFGGAVSGANVLTF. The CDR3 DNA reads as TGCGCCAGCAGCTTGTTCGGGGGCGCGGTCTCTGGGGCCAACGTCCTGACTTTC. Drawing the rest from reference TRBV5-1 and TRBJ2-6, the complete variable domain is KAGVTQTPRYLIKTRGQQVTLSCSPISGHRSVSWYQQTPGQGLQFLFEYFSETQRNKGNFPGRFSGRQFSNSRSEMNVSTLELGDSALYLCASSLFGGAVSGANVLTFGAGSRLTVL.